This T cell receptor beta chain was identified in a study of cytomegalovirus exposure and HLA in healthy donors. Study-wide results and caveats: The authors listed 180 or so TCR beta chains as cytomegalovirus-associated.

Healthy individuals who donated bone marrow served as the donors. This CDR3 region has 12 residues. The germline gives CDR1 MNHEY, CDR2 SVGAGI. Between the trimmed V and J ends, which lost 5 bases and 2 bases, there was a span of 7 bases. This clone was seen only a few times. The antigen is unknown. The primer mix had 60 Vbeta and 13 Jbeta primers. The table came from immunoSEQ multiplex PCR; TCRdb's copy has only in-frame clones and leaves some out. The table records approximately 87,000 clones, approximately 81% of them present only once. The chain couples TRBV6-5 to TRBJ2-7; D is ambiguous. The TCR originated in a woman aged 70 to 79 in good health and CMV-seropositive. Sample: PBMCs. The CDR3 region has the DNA TGTGCCAGCAGTCCGTCCCCCTACGAGCAGTACTTC. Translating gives CASSPSPYEQYF.